Described below is a single TCR beta chain sequence and its context. Its antigen is as yet unknown. Profiling relied on immunoSEQ multiplex PCR, and the TCRdb table lists in-frame clones only, not all of them. This repertoire shows 90,000 to 150,000 clones, 87% found once; its top ten account for 1.2%. CDR1 is PRHDT, CDR2 FYEKMQ, per germline (reference sequence). CDR3 length equals 17 residues. Trimming removed 4 bases from V and 5 bases from J; junction bases left unmatched: 10. These data are taken from a study of T cell responses to AZD1222 COVID-19 vaccine. Whole-study findings and limits: Without day 14 samples, only post-peak T cell repertoires were studied.

The sequence derives from an adult in good health. Specimen: peripheral blood, collected on day 0 of AZD1222 vaccination. The V call is TRBV13, the J call TRBJ2-5; 13 bases line up with TRBD2. The CDR3 sequence is CASSSSLAGGHWETQYF. DNA of the CDR3: TGTGCCAGCAGCTCATCACTAGCGGGGGGGCATTGGGAGACCCAGTACTTC.